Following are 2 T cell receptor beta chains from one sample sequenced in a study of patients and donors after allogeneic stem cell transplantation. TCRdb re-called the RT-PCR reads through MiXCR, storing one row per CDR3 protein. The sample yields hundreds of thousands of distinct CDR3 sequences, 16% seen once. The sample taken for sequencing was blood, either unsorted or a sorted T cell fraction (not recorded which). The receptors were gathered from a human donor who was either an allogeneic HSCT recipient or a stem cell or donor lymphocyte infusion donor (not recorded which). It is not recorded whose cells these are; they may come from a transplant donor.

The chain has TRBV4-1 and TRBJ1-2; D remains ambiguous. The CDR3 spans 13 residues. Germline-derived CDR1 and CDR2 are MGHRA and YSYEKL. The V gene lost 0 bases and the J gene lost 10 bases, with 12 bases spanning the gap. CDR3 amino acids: CASSQELGGIYTF. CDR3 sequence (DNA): TGCGCCAGCAGCCAAGAGTTGGGTGGCATCTACACCTTC.

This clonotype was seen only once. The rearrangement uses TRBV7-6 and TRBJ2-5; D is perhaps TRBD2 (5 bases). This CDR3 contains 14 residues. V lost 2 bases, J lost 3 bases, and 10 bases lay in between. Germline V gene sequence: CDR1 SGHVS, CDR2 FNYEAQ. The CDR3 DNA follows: TGTGCCAGCAGCTTATTTGCGGAGGAAGAGACCCAGTACTTC. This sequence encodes CASSLFAEEETQYF.